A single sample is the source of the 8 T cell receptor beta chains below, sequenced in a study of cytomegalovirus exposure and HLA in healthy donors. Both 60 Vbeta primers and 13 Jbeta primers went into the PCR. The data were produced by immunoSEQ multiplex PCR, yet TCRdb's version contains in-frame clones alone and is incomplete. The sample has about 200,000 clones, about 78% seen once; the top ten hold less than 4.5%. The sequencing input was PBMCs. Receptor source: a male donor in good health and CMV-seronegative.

In DNA form, the CDR3 reads TGTGCCAGTAGTAGTGGGGCACCAATCTACGAGCAGTACTTC. Translated, it gives CASSSGAPIYEQYF. The genes are TRBV19 and TRBJ2-7; possible D gene TRBD1, 5 bases. Trimming cost V 4 bases and J 3 bases, with 13 bases left between them. Germline CDR1 reads LNHDA; CDR2 reads SQIVND (reference sequence). The CDR3 covers 14 residues.

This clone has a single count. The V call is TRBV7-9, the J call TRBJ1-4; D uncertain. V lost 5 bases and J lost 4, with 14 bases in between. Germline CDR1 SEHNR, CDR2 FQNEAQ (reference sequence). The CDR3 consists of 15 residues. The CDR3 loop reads CASSTHSQLNEKLFF. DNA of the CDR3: TGTGCCAGCAGCACCCACAGTCAGCTTAATGAAAAACTGTTTTTT.

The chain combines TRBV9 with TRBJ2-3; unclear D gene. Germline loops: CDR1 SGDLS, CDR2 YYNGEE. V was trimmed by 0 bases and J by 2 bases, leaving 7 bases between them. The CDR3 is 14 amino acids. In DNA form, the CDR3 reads TGTGCCAGCAGCGTAGGGCCTGCCACAGATACGCAGTATTTT. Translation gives CASSVGPATDTQYF.

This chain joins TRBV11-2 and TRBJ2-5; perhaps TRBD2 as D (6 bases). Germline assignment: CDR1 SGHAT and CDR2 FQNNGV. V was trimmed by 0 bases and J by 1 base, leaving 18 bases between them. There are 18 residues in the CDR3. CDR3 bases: TGTGCCAGCAGCTTAGATGCGGGGTTAGGGTTCGGCCAAGAGACCCAGTACTTC. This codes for CASSLDAGLGFGQETQYF.

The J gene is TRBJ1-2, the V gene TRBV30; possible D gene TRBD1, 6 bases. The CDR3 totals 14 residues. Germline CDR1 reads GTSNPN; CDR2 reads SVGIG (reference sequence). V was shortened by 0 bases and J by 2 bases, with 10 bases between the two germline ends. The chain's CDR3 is CAWSVRTVNYGYTF. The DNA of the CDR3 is TGTGCCTGGAGTGTCCGGACAGTCAACTATGGCTACACCTTC.

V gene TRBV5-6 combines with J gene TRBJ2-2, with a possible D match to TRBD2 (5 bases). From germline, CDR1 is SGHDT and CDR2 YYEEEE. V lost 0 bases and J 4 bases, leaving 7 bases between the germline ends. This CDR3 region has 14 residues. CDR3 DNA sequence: TGTGCCAGCAGCTTGGCGGAGGTCACCGGGGAGCTGTTTTTT. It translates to CASSLAEVTGELFF.

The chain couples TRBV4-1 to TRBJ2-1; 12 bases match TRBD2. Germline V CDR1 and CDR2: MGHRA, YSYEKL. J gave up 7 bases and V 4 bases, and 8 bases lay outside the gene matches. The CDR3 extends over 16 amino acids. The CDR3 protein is CASSRGRTSGINEQFF. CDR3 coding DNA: TGCGCCAGCAGCCGGGGTAGGACTAGCGGGATAAATGAGCAGTTCTTC.

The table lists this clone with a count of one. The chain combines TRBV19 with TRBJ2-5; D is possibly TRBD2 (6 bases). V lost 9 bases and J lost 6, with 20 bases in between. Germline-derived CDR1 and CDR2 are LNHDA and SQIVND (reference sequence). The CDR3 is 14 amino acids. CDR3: CASSPDRGIKTQYF. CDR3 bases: TGTGCCAGCTCCCCGGACCGGGGGATAAAGACCCAGTACTTC.